This T cell receptor beta chain stems from a study of blood T cell repertoires in COVID-19. V gave up 1 base and J gave up 4 bases, with 8 bases separating them. The CDR3 totals 15 residues. Per the germline V gene, CDR1 is SGHTA and CDR2 is FQGNSA. Clones were read by immunoSEQ multiplex PCR, and TCRdb kept only the in-frame ones, dropping some. The profile covers tens of thousands of clones, with about four fifths appearing a single time and just over 8.5% taken by the ten largest. The source is a man between 60 and 75 years old with acute or convalescent COVID-19. Material: peripheral blood. This rearrangement joins TRBV7-2 to TRBJ2-6; TRBD1 might be the D (5 bases). CDR3 nucleotides: TGTGCCAGCAGCTTAGGGGGCTTCGGGGCCAACGTCCTGACTTTC. Protein: CASSLGGFGANVLTF.